The sequence of this T cell receptor beta chain was determined in a study of OX40 agonist ivuxolimab in advanced cancers. Study context: Earlier treatment with anti-PD-1, anti-PD-L1 or anti-CTLA-4 was permitted, and about 40% had received some. Three individuals attained partial responses, comprising one hepatocellular carcinoma case and two cutaneous melanoma cases.

Germline V gene sequence: CDR1 LGHNA, CDR2 YNFKEQ. V was clipped by 5 bases and J by 2 bases, with 12 bases between them. This CDR3 is 14 amino acids long. This clone is a singleton in its sample. Clones were read by immunoSEQ multiplex PCR, and TCRdb kept only the in-frame ones, dropping some. Among about 130,000 clones listed, approximately 94% were seen once. This sample comprised CD4+ or CD8+ T cells sorted from blood, obtained in a trial of the OX40 agonist ivuxolimab. The rearrangement links TRBV4-2 to TRBJ1-2; tentatively, D is TRBD1 (5 bases). The source is an adult with an advanced solid tumor such as melanoma, head and neck, liver or kidney cancer. The CDR3: CASSLVGENYGYTF. CDR3 nucleotide sequence: TGTGCCAGCAGCTTGGTAGGGGAGAACTATGGCTACACCTTC.